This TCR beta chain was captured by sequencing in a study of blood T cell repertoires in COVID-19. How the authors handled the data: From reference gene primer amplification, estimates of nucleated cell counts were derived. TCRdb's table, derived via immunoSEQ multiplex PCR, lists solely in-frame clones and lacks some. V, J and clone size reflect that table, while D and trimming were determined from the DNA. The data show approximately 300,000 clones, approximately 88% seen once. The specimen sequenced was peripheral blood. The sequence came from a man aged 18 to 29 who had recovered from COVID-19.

CDR3: CASSPGQGHQPQHF. The CDR3 coding sequence is TGTGCCAGCTCACCGGGACAGGGACATCAGCCCCAGCATTTT. The chain couples TRBV18 to TRBJ1-5; 9 positions agree with TRBD1. This CDR3 region has 14 residues. CDR1 is KGHSH and CDR2 is LQKENI in the germline V gene. J lost 5 bases, V lost 3 bases, and 2 bases had no gene match.